The next 17 T cell receptor beta chains were all read from a single sample in a study of patients and donors after allogeneic stem cell transplantation. TCRdb recomputed calls from the RT-PCR reads with MiXCR, one row per CDR3 protein. This sample carries roughly 960,000 distinct CDR3 sequences, roughly 17% of them seen once, and the ten largest clones take about 6%. The sample was blood, either unsorted or a sorted T cell fraction (not recorded which). The receptors stem from a human donor who was either an allogeneic HSCT recipient or a stem cell or donor lymphocyte infusion donor (not recorded which). It is not recorded whose cells these are; they may come from a transplant donor.

This sequence joins TRBV24-1 and TRBJ2-3; possible D gene TRBD2, 7 bases. Germline loops: CDR1 KGHDR, CDR2 SFDVKD. With 5 bases removed from V and 0 bases from J, the gap between germline ends came to 14 bases. This CDR3 has 16 amino acids. The DNA of the CDR3 is TGTGCCACCAGTGGGCGGGGGCGGGGTAGCACAGATACGCAGTATTTT. This gives the protein CATSGRGRGSTDTQYF.

This chain connects TRBV9 to TRBJ2-3; 8 bases match TRBD2. J lost 4 bases, V lost 3 bases, and 10 bases had no gene match. The CDR3 spans 16 residues. CDR1 and CDR2 from the germline V gene are SGDLS and YYNGEE. CDR3 region: CASSAFSGIGADTQYF. The CDR3, as DNA: TGTGCCAGCAGCGCCTTTAGCGGGATCGGCGCAGATACGCAGTATTTT.

This clonotype was counted only a few times. The rearrangement links TRBV12-3 or TRBV12-4 to TRBJ2-3; a possible D gene is TRBD2 (5 bases). Trimming removed 10 bases at V and 2 bases at J, with 16 bases between. This CDR3 has 14 amino acids. CDR3 in amino acids: CATSLERNTDTQYF. The CDR3 coding sequence is TGTGCCACTTCTCTGGAGCGGAACACAGATACGCAGTATTTT.

This clonotype was observed a few times. The CDR3 reads CASSRDRGDGNTIYF. CDR3 coding DNA: TGTGCCAGCAGCCGGGACAGGGGTGATGGAAACACCATATATTTT. V and J are TRBV4-2 and TRBJ1-3, with TRBD1 matching 10 bases. Trimming at V came to 4 bases and at J to 3 bases, leaving 3 bases not matched to a gene. This CDR3 comprises 15 residues. Germline V gene lookup returns CDR1 LGHNA and CDR2 YNFKEQ.

This clonotype was seen at least ten times. The chain employs TRBV12-3 or TRBV12-4 and TRBJ2-7; D gene ambiguous. CDR3 length: 12 amino acids. Trimming removed 3 bases at V and 5 bases at J, with 8 bases between. CDR3 loop: CASSFGRDEQYF. The CDR3, as DNA: TGTGCCAGCAGTTTTGGACGAGACGAGCAGTACTTC.

This clonotype was found a few times. V gene TRBV6-5 combines with J gene TRBJ1-2, with 7 bases fitting TRBD1. Germline V gene lookup returns CDR1 MNHEY and CDR2 SVGAGI. The CDR3 loop spans 13 amino acids. J gave up 7 bases and V 2 bases, and 4 bases lay outside the gene matches. The CDR3 DNA is TGTGCCAGCAGTTACGAGGGGGCGGGTGGCTACACCTTC. Translated, it gives CASSYEGAGGYTF.

The chain uses TRBV5-1 and TRBJ2-2; 12 nucleotides agree with TRBD2. Per the germline V gene, CDR1 is SGHRS and CDR2 is YFSETQ. V dropped 0 bases and J dropped 7; count of bases not matched to a gene: 13. This CDR3 is built from 19 residues. Written as DNA, the CDR3 is TGCGCCAGCAGCTTGGAATCCCCTAGCGGGAGGGCCAGGAGCGGGGAGCTGTTTTTT. Translation: CASSLESPSGRARSGELFF. Supplemented by reference TRBV5-1 and TRBJ2-2, the full variable domain reads KAGVTQTPRYLIKTRGQQVTLSCSPISGHRSVSWYQQTPGQGLQFLFEYFSETQRNKGNFPGRFSGRQFSNSRSEMNVSTLELGDSALYLCASSLESPSGRARSGELFFGEGSRLTVL.

J is TRBJ2-2 and V is TRBV7-3, with 11 bases lining up with TRBD1. The CDR3 extends over 17 amino acids. The trim removed 1 base at V and 8 bases at J, leaving 9 bases unmatched. Germline lookup yields CDR1 SGHTA and CDR2 FQGTGA. The CDR3 nucleotides read TGTGCCAGCAGCTTAAATCCGGGGACAGGGGGACCGGGGGAGCTGTTTTTT. Translating gives CASSLNPGTGGPGELFF.

CDR3 in DNA: TGTGCCAGCAGCTTGACGATCAATCAAACGTACAGGGCCCTCACAGATACGCAGTATTTT. Translation gives CASSLTINQTYRALTDTQYF. The rearrangement joins TRBV5-6 to TRBJ2-3; maybe TRBD1 (6 bases). Germline CDR1 SGHDT, CDR2 YYEEEE. With 1 base removed from V and 2 bases from J, the gap between germline ends came to 26 bases. This CDR3 contains 20 residues. Supplemented by reference TRBV5-6 and TRBJ2-3, the full variable domain reads DAGVTQSPTHLIKTRGQQVTLRCSPKSGHDTVSWYQQALGQGPQFIFQYYEEEERQRGNFPDRFSGHQFPNYSSELNVNALLLGDSALYLCASSLTINQTYRALTDTQYFGPGTRLTVL.

The rearrangement joins TRBV7-3 to TRBJ2-7, with a weak D call TRBD2 (6 bases). Trimming took 5 bases from V and 7 from J, leaving 15 bases between them. The CDR3 spans 13 residues. CDR1 is SGHTA and CDR2 is FQGTGA in the germline V gene. The CDR3 DNA follows: TGTGCCAGCAGCACCAGCGGCGGGGAAGAGCAGTACTTC. As protein: CASSTSGGEEQYF.

This clonotype was observed at least ten times. This chain links TRBV29-1 with TRBJ2-2; tentative D call: TRBD2 (6 bases). Trimming removed 1 base at V and 3 bases at J, with 15 bases between. The germline V gene has CDR1 SQVTM and CDR2 ANQGSEA. CDR3 length: 16 residues. The CDR3 region has the DNA TGCAGCGTTGAAGTGTCGGGACTTCGCGACACCGGGGAGCTGTTTTTT. Residues: CSVEVSGLRDTGELFF.

The sample holds a few counts of this clonotype. The chain uses TRBV20-1 and TRBJ2-2, with TRBD1 matching over 8 bases. Germline V gene data show CDR1 as DFQATT and CDR2 as SNEGSKA (reference sequence). V lost 1 base, J lost 0 bases, and 4 bases stayed unmatched. The CDR3 is 16 residues long. CDR3 sequence: CSARAVDRANTGELFF. CDR3 bases: TGCAGTGCTAGAGCCGTGGACAGGGCGAACACCGGGGAGCTGTTTTTT.

This clonotype appeared a few times. J is TRBJ2-3 and V is TRBV7-2; 8 bases map to TRBD2. CDR3 length: 14 amino acids. J was trimmed by 4 bases and V by 5 bases; bases with no gene match: 5. The germline V gene encodes CDR1 SGHTA and CDR2 FQGNSA. The CDR3 reads CASSNPGLADTQYF. Here the CDR3 DNA reads TGTGCCAGCAGCAACCCGGGACTAGCAGATACGCAGTATTTT.

This clonotype was counted only a few times. The chain uses TRBV5-1 and TRBJ2-7, with 7 bases fitting TRBD1. V gave up 5 bases and J gave up 4 bases; unmatched junction bases: 9. Germline V gene sequence: CDR1 SGHRS, CDR2 YFSETQ. The CDR3 extends over 14 amino acids. The CDR3: CASRLRGTSYEQYF. The DNA for the CDR3 is TGCGCCAGCAGGCTCAGGGGGACGTCATACGAGCAGTACTTC.

This clonotype was seen a few times. J is TRBJ1-1 and V is TRBV12-3 or TRBV12-4, with a possible D match to TRBD1 (6 bases). V lost 7 bases, J lost 0 bases, and 18 bases lay in between. This CDR3 is built from 16 residues. CDR3 in DNA: TGTGCCAGCAATCATCAAGCGGACAGCCTGAACACTGAAGCTTTCTTT. This codes for CASNHQADSLNTEAFF.

This clonotype has only a few counts. This sequence joins TRBV13 and TRBJ2-1; 9 bases are a match to TRBD2. CDR3 length: 20 amino acids. Germline values: CDR1 PRHDT, CDR2 FYEKMQ (reference sequence). V was clipped by 1 base and J by 0 bases; unmatched bases: 13. The CDR3, as DNA: TGTGCCAGCAGCTTAGAGTATAGGAGACTAGCGGAATACTCCTACAATGAGCAGTTCTTC. This translates into CASSLEYRRLAEYSYNEQFF.

J is TRBJ2-7 and V is TRBV20-1, with D perhaps assigned TRBD1 or TRBD2 (5 bases each). The CDR3 is 15 residues long. V was clipped by 1 base and J by 3 bases, with 16 bases between them. Germline CDR1 and CDR2: DFQATT and SNEGSKA (reference sequence). DNA of the CDR3: TGCAGTGCTAGAGCCGGGACCGAACAACTCTACGAGCAGTACTTC. Residues: CSARAGTEQLYEQYF.